This entry lists 21 T cell receptor beta chains sequenced from one sample in a study of cytomegalovirus exposure and HLA in healthy donors (dated by TCRdb to between 2016 and 2019). The method was the immunoSEQ multiplex PCR assay. For the multiplex PCR, a mixture combining 60 forward primers for TCR Vbeta segments and 13 reverse primers for TCR Jbeta segments was used. The clones in this table, taken by TCRdb from immuneACCESS, are in-frame only. Not every clone is retained; where verified, under half of the shortfall comes from an unresolved V gene, and the cause of the rest is unknown. The sample has about 160,000 clones on record, 80% of them singletons. The ten largest clones take up 9.7% of the sample. Sequences were obtained from PBMCs. These receptor sequences come from a man aged 18 to 29 in good health and CMV-seropositive.

The V gene is TRBV5-1, the J gene TRBJ2-5, with D perhaps TRBD1 (5 bases). V shed 6 bases and J shed 0 bases, with 12 bases lying between them. The CDR3 sequence is 14 residues long. CDR1 and CDR2 from the germline V gene are SGHRS and YFSETQ. Here the CDR3 reads CASKQDNNQETQYF. CDR3 bases: TGCGCCAGCAAGCAGGACAACAACCAAGAGACCCAGTACTTC.

This chain connects TRBV2 to TRBJ2-7; perhaps TRBD2 as D (6 bases). This CDR3 comprises 16 residues. From germline, CDR1 is SNHLY and CDR2 FYNNEI. V was cut by 4 bases and J by 3 bases, with 19 bases left in between. CDR3 amino acids: CASSVEVPAGYYEQYF. In DNA, the CDR3 is TGTGCCAGCAGTGTGGAGGTCCCCGCGGGGTACTACGAGCAGTACTTC.

CDR3 loop: CASSDRGRSNEQFF. The CDR3 nucleotides are TGTGCCAGCAGTGACAGGGGCAGAAGCAATGAGCAGTTCTTC. This chain connects TRBV6-6 to TRBJ2-1; 8 bases are a match to TRBD1. Germline-derived CDR1 and CDR2 are MNHNY and SVGAGI (reference sequence). CDR3 length: 14 amino acids. Germline trimming cut 5 bases from V and 6 bases from J; bases unmatched to any gene: 6.

V gene TRBV30 combines with J gene TRBJ2-7; 10 bases are a match to TRBD1. With 1 base clipped from V and 5 bases from J, the junction kept 20 bases outside the gene matches. CDR1 is GTSNPN, CDR2 SVGIG, per germline (reference sequence). This CDR3 is built from 19 residues. CDR3 region: CAWSAPPGQGQSQLHEQYF. The CDR3 DNA reads TGTGCCTGGAGTGCCCCCCCGGGACAGGGGCAAAGCCAGCTCCACGAGCAGTACTTC.

The chain employs TRBV4-2 and TRBJ1-2; no firm D call. The V gene lost 1 base and the J gene lost 3 bases, with 6 bases spanning the gap. The CDR3 totals 13 residues. Germline V gene sequence: CDR1 LGHNA, CDR2 YNFKEQ. CDR3 protein: CASSQGGDYGYTF. Here the CDR3 DNA reads TGTGCCAGCAGCCAAGGGGGAGACTATGGCTACACCTTC.

The V gene is TRBV27, the J gene TRBJ1-3; D perhaps matches TRBD1 (5 bases). V dropped 11 bases and J dropped 4 bases, with 18 bases sitting between them. CDR1 is MNHEY and CDR2 is SMNVEV in the germline V gene (reference sequence). There are 14 residues in the CDR3. As DNA, the CDR3 is TGTGCCTACCGGGAGGGACGCGGGGGAAACACCATATATTTT. It specifies CAYREGRGGNTIYF.

The chain links TRBV4-2 to TRBJ2-1, with 9 bases matching TRBD2. Trimming took 3 bases from V and 6 from J; bases not matched to a gene: 9. Germline V gene data show CDR1 as LGHNA and CDR2 as YNFKEQ. The CDR3 consists of 16 residues. CDR3 sequence: CASSQASGTSTNEQFF. CDR3 DNA: TGTGCCAGCAGCCAGGCCTCCGGGACTAGCACCAATGAGCAGTTCTTC.

V gene TRBV19 combines with J gene TRBJ1-5; 7 positions agree with TRBD1. The CDR3 runs 15 residues. Germline CDR1 is LNHDA and CDR2 is SQIVND (reference sequence). V shed 3 bases and J 4 bases; nucleotides not matched to a gene: 6. CDR3 residues: CASSIHRGWNQPQHF. For the CDR3, the DNA is TGTGCCAGTAGTATTCACAGGGGATGGAATCAGCCCCAGCATTTT.

This clone was found a few times. The J gene is TRBJ2-3, the V gene TRBV10-1, with a possible D match to TRBD1 (6 bases). The CDR3 spans 13 residues. Between the trimmed V and J ends, which lost 8 bases and 4 bases, there was a span of 13 bases. CDR1 is WNHNN and CDR2 is SYGVQD in the germline V gene (reference sequence). Written as DNA, the CDR3 is TGCGCCAGCTCACAGGGTGTTTCAGATACGCAGTATTTT. Amino acids: CASSQGVSDTQYF.

The V gene is TRBV4-1, the J gene TRBJ1-1; no clear D. Trimming left V 2 bases short and J 2 bases short, with 12 bases between. The CDR3 loop spans 15 amino acids. CDR1 is MGHRA, CDR2 YSYEKL, per germline. CDR3: CASSQPSEGNTEAFF. The CDR3 DNA reads as TGCGCCAGCAGCCAACCGTCGGAGGGAAACACTGAAGCTTTCTTT.

The rearrangement links TRBV5-1 to TRBJ2-1, with 7 positions matching TRBD1. V shed 1 base and J 6 bases; nucleotides not matched to a gene: 7. From germline, CDR1 is SGHRS and CDR2 YFSETQ. This CDR3 contains 15 residues. The CDR3 DNA reads TGCGCCAGCAGCTTGAACCCGACAGGGTCCAATGAGCAGTTCTTC. Translated: CASSLNPTGSNEQFF.

This chain links TRBV30 with TRBJ1-5; D is ambiguous. This CDR3 comprises 14 residues. Germline assignment: CDR1 GTSNPN and CDR2 SVGIG (reference sequence). V was clipped by 2 bases and J by 6 bases, with 14 bases between them. The CDR3 spells CAWSTDPRSQPQHF. The CDR3 DNA reads TGTGCCTGGAGTACGGATCCTAGGAGTCAGCCCCAGCATTTT.

The V call is TRBV5-1, the J call TRBJ2-7; the D gene is possibly TRBD1 (6 bases). CDR1 and CDR2 (germline): SGHRS, YFSETQ. With 4 bases removed from V and 7 bases from J, the gap between germline ends came to 21 bases. This CDR3 spans 15 amino acids. Here the CDR3 reads CASSTSGTRVGEQYF. CDR3 DNA: TGCGCCAGCAGCACCTCTGGGACACGGGTGGGTGAGCAGTACTTC.

This clone was seen a handful of times. The chain couples TRBV6-1 to TRBJ1-2; a possible D gene is TRBD1 (5 bases). V lost 8 bases and J lost 4, with 14 bases in between. This CDR3 contains 13 residues. Per germline, CDR1 MNHNS and CDR2 SASEGT. The CDR3 here is CASRGGVGYGYTF. Written as DNA, the CDR3 is TGTGCCAGCCGGGGAGGGGTCGGCTATGGCTACACCTTC.

This chain links TRBV7-2 with TRBJ2-3, with 13 bases identical to TRBD2. CDR3 length: 17 residues. Germline assignment: CDR1 SGHTA and CDR2 FQGNSA. V shed 2 bases and J 6 bases; nucleotides not matched to a gene: 8. DNA for the CDR3: TGTGCCAGCAGCTTAAGGTCAGGACTAGCGGGAGAGGATACGCAGTATTTT. This gives the protein CASSLRSGLAGEDTQYF. Complete variable domain (other parts from reference TRBV7-2 and TRBJ2-3): GAGVSQSPSNKVTEKGKDVELRCDPISGHTALYWYRQSLGQGLEFLIYFQGNSAPDKSGLPSDRFSAERTGGSVSTLTIQRTQQEDSAVYLCASSLRSGLAGEDTQYFGPGTRLTVL.

This clone occurred once. The rearrangement links TRBV13 to TRBJ2-3; D unclear. The CDR3 is 16 amino acids. Germline CDR1 PRHDT, CDR2 FYEKMQ (reference sequence). Trimming cost V 0 bases and J 0 bases, with 10 bases left between them. The CDR3 sequence is CASSLGRIVSTDTQYF. CDR3 sequence (DNA): TGTGCCAGCAGCTTAGGCCGAATAGTAAGCACAGATACGCAGTATTTT.

The rearrangement joins TRBV19 to TRBJ1-2; possibly TRBD1 for D (6 bases). V was shortened by 9 bases and J by 5 bases, with 10 bases between the two germline ends. The length of the CDR3 is 11 residues. The V gene's germline CDR1 is LNHDA and CDR2 SQIVND (reference sequence). CDR3 sequence (DNA): TGTGCCAGCTCCACAGGGTATGGCTACACCTTC. Translated: CASSTGYGYTF.

The chain joins TRBV29-1 to TRBJ2-1; D gene uncertain. In germline, CDR1 is SQVTM, CDR2 ANQGSEA. The ends were cut back, 4 bases at V and 2 bases at J, with 9 bases in the middle. This CDR3 is 13 amino acids long. The CDR3 region is CSVVSQTYNEQFF. The CDR3 nucleotides read TGCAGCGTTGTTTCTCAGACCTACAATGAGCAGTTCTTC.

J is TRBJ2-1 and V is TRBV18, with TRBD1 matching over 8 bases. Germline values: CDR1 KGHSH, CDR2 LQKENI. V lost 0 bases to trimming and J lost 7 bases; unmatched junction nucleotides: 5. The CDR3 consists of 15 residues. This CDR3 reads CASSPPGTGVNEQFF. CDR3 DNA sequence: TGTGCCAGCTCACCACCGGGGACAGGTGTGAATGAGCAGTTCTTC.

This chain joins TRBV19 and TRBJ2-7, with a tentative D call TRBD1 (5 bases). V gave up 7 bases and J gave up 3 bases, with 10 bases separating them. CDR1 is LNHDA and CDR2 is SQIVND in the germline V gene (reference sequence). The CDR3 is made up of 12 amino acids. The CDR3 sequence: CASMSGRYEQYF. Written as DNA, the CDR3 is TGTGCCAGTATGTCAGGGCGCTACGAGCAGTACTTC.

V is TRBV14 and J is TRBJ2-1; maybe TRBD2 (7 bases). V lost 5 bases and J 2 bases, leaving 16 bases between the germline ends. Germline CDR1 reads SGHDN; CDR2 reads FVKESK. This CDR3 has 16 residues. This CDR3 reads CASSAPWGGAYNEQFF. The CDR3, as DNA: TGTGCCAGCAGCGCGCCGTGGGGGGGCGCCTACAATGAGCAGTTCTTC.